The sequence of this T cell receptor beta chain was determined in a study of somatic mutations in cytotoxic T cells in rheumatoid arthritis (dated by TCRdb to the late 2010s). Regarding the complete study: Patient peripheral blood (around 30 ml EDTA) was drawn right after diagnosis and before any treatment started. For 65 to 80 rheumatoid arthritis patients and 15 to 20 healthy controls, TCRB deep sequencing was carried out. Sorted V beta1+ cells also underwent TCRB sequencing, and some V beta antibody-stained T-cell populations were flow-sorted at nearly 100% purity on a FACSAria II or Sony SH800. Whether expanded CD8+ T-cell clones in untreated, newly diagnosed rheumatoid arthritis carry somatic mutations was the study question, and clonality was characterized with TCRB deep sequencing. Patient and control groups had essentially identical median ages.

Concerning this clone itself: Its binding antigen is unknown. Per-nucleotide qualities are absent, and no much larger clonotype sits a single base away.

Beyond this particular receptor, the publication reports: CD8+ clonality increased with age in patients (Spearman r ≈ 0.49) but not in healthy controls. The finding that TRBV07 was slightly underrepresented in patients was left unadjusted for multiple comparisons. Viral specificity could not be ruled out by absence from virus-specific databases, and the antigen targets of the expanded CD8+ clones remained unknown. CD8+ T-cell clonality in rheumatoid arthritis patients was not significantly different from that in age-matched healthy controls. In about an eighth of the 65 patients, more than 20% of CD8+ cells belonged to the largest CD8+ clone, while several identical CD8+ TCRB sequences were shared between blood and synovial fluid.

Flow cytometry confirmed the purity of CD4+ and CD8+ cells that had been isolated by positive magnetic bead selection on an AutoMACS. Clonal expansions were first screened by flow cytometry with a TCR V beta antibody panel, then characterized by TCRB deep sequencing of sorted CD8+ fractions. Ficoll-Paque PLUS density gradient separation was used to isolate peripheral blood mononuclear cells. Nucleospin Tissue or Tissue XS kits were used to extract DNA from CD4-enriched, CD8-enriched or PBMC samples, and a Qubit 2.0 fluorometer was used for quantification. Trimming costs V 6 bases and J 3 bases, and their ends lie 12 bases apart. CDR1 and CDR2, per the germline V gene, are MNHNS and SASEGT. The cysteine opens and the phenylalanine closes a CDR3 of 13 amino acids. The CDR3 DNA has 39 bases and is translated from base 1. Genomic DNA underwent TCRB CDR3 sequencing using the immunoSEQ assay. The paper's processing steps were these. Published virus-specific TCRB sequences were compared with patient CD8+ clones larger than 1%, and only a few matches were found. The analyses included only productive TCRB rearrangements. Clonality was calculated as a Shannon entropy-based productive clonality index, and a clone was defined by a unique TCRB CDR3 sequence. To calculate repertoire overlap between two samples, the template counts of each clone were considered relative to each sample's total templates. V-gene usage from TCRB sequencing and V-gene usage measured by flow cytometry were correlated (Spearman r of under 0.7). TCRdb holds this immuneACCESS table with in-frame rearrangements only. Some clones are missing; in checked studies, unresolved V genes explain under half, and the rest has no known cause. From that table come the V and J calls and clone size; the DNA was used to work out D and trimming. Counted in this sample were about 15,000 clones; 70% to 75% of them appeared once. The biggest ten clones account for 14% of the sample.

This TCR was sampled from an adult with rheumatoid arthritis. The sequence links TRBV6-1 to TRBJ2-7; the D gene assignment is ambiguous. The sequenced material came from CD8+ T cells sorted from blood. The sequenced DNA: TGTGCCAGCAGGGATGGACCAGACTACGAGCAGTACTTC. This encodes CASRDGPDYEQYF.